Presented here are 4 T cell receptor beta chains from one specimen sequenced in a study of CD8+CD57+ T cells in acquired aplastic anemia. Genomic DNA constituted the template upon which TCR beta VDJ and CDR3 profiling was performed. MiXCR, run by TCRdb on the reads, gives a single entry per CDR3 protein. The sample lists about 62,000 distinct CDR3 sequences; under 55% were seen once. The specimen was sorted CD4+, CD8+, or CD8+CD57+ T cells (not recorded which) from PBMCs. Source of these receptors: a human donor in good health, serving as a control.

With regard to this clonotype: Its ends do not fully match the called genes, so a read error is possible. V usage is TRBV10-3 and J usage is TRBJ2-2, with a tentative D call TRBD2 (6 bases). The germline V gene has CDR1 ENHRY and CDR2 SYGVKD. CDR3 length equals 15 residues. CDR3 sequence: CATRPGRGNTGGLFF. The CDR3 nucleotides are TGTGCCACCAGGCCTGGACGTGGGAACACCGGGGGGCTGTTTTTT.

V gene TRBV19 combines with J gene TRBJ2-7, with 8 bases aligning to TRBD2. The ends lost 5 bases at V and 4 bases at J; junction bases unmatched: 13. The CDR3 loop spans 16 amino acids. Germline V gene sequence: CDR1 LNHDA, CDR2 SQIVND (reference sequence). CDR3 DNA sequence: TGTGCCAGTAGTGTCCGGCTCAGCGGGAGTTCGTACGAGCAGTACTTC. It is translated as CASSVRLSGSSYEQYF.

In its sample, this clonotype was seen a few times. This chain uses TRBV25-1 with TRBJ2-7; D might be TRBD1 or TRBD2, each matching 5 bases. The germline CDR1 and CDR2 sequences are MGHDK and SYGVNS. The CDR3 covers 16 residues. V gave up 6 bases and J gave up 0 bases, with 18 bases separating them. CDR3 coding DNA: TGTGCCAGCAGCCCCCTACCGGGGCCGAGCTCCTACGAGCAGTACTTC. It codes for CASSPLPGPSSYEQYF.

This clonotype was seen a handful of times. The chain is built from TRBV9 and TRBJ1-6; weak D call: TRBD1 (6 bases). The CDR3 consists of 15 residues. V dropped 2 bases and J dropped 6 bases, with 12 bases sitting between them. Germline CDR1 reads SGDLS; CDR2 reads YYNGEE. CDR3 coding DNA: TGTGCCAGCAGCGTCACAGGGAGTCCTAATTCACCCCTCCACTTT. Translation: CASSVTGSPNSPLHF.